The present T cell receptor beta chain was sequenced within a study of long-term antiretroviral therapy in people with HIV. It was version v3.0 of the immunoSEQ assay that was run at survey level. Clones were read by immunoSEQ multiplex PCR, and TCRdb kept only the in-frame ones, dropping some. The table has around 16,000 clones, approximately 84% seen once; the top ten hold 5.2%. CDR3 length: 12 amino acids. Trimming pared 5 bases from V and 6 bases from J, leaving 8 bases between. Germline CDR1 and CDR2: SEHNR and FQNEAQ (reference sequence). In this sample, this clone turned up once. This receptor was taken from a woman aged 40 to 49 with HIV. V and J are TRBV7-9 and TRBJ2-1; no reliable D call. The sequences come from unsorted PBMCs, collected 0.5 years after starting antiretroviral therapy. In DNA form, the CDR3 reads TGTGCCAGCAGCCCTATCACCAATGAGCAGTTCTTC. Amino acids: CASSPITNEQFF.